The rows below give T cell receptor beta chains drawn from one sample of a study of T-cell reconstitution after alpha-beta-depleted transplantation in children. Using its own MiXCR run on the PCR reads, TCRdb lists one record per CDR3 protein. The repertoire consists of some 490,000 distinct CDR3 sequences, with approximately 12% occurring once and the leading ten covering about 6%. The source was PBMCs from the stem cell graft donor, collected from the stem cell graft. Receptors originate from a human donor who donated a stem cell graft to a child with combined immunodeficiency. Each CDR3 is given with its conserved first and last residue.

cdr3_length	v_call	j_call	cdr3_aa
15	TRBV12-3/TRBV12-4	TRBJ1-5	CASSLGTGATQPQHF
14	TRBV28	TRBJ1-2	CASSPWGGGHGYTF
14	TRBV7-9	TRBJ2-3	CATPGEKGTDTQYF
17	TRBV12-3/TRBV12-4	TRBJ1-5	CASSFSATGISVQPQHF
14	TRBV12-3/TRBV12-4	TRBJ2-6	CASSLARGANVLTF
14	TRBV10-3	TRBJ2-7	CAIRGTGASYEQYF
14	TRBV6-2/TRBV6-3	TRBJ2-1	CASSYLTGYNEQFF
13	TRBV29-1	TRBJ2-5	CSVDPGGPETQYF
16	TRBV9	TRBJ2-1	CASSEMGLAGDNEQFF
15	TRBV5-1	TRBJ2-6	CASSPTGDGANVLTF
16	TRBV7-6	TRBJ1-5	CASSQTGQSGNQPQHF
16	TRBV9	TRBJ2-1	CASSTHSAITYNEQFF
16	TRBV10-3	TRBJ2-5	CAISESMTGLGETQYF
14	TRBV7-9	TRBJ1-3	CASTRSGTGNTIYF
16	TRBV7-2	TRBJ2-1	CASSSRTSGVNNEQFF
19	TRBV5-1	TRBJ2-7	CASSLDLGSTYFHTYEQYF
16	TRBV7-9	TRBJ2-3	CASSETERLSTDTQYF
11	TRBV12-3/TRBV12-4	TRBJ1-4	CASSFREKLFF
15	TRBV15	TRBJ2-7	CATSRDRDGPGEQYF
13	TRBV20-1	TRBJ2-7	CSAKSGQTYEQYF
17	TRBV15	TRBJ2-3	CATSSGLAGAQADTQYF
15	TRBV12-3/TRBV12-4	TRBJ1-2	CASSLRGPTGDGYTF
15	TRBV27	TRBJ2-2	CASSLSPREGGELFF
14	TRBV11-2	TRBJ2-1	CASILGQGYNEQFF
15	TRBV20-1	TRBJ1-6	CSAIGTGGFGSPLHF
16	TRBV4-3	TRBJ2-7	CASSQDKGLPPTRQYF
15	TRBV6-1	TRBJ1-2	CATNRESHWGYGYTF
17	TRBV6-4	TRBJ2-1	CASSVMGLASSYNEQFF
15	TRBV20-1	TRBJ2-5	CSARDQTRRGETQYF
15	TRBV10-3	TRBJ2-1	CAISQTSGLNNEQFF
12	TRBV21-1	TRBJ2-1	CASSKKYNEQFF
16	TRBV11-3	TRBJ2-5	CASSLARGLGQETQYF
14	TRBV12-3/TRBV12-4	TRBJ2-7	CASSPDRGPSDEYF
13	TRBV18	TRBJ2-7	CASSYQDSYEQYF
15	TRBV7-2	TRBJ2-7	CASSITGDPSYEQYF
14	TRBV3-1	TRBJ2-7	CASSQGAGIYEQYF
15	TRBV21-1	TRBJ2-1	CASSKGGGPYNEQFF
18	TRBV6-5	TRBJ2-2	CASSYSRGQGSNTGELFF
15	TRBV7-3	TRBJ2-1	CASSQDSSPYNEQFF
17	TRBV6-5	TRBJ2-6	CASSYSGSLSGANVLTF
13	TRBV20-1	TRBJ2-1	CSATPLRDGEQFF
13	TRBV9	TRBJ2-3	CASSVGGTDTQYF
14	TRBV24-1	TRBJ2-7	CATSEGTVTYEQYF
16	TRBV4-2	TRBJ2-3	CASSQGILAGSDTQYF
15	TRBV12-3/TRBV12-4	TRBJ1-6	CASSLGWTLVSPLHF
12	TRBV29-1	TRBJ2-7	CSVGPGSYEQYF
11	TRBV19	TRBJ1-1	CASRGTTEAFF
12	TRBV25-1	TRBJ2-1	CASGVRYNEQFF
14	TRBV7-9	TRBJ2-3	CASSLQWGSDTQYF
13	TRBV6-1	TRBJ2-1	CASRSGAYNEQFF
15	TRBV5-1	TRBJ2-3	CASSLEPSRTDTQYF
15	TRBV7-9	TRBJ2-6	CASRWTGTGANVLTF
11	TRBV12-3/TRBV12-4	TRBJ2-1	CASSFLNEQFF